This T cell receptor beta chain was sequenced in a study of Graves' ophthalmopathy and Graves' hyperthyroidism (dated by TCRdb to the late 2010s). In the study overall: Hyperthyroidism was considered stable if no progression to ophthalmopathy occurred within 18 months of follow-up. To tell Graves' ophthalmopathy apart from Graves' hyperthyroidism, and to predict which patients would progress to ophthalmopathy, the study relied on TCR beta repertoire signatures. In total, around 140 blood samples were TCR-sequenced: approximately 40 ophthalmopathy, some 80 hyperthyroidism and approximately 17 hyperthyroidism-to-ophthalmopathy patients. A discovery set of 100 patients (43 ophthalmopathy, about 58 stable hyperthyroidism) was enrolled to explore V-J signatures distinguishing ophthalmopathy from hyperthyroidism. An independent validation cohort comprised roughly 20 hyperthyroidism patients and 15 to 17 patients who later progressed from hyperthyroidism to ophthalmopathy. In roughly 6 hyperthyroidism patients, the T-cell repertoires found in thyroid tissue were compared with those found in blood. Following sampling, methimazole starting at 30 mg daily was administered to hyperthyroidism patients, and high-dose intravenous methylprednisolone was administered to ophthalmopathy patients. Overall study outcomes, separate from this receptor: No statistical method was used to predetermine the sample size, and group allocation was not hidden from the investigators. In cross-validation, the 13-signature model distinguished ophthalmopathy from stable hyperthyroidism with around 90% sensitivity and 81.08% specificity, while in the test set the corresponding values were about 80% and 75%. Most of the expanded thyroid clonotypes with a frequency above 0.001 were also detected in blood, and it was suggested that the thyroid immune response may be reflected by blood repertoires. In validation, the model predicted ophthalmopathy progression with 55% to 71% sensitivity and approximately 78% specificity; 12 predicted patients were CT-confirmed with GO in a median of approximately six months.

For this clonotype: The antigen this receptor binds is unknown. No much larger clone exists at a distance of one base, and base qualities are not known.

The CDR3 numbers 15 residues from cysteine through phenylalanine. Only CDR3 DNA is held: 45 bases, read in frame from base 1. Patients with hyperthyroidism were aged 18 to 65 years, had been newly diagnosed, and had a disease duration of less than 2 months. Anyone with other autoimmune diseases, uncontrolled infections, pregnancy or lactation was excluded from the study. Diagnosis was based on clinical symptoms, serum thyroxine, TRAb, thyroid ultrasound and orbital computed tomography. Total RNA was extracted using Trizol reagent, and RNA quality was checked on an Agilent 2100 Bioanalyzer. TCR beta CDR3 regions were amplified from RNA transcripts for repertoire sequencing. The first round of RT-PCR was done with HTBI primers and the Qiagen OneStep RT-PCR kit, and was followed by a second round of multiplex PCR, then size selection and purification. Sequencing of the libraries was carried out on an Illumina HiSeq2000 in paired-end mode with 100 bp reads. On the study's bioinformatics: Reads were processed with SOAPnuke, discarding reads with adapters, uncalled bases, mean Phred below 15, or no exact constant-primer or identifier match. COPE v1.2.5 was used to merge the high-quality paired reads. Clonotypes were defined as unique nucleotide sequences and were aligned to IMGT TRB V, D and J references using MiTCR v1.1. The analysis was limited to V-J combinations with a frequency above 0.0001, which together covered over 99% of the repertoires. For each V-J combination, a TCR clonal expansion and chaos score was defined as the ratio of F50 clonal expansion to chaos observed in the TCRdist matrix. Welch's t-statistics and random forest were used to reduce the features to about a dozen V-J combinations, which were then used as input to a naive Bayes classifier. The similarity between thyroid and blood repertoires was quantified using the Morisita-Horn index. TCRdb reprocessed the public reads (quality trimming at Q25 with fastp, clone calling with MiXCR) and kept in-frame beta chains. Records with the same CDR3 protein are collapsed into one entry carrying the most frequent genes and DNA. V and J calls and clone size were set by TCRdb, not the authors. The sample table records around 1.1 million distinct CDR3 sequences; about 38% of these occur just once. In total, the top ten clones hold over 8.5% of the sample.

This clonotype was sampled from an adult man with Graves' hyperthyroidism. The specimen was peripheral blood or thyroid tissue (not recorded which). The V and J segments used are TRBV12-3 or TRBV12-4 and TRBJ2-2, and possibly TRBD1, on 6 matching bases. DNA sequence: TGTGCTAGTGGCACCGTGGGACAGAACACCGGGGAGCTGTTTTTT. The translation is CASGTVGQNTGELFF.